The rows below give T cell receptor beta chains drawn from one sample of a study of OX40 agonist ivuxolimab in advanced cancers. Produced via immunoSEQ multiplex PCR; TCRdb's table is partial and in-frame only. This repertoire shows tens of thousands of clones, 70% to 90% found once; its top ten account for around 2.9%. This sample comprised CD4+ or CD8+ T cells sorted from blood, obtained in a trial of the OX40 agonist ivuxolimab. The receptors here all came from an adult with an advanced solid tumor such as melanoma, head and neck, liver or kidney cancer. CDR3s include the opening cysteine and the closing phenylalanine or tryptophan. The order of the fields is CDR3 protein, CDR3 DNA, V gene, J gene, clone size, D gene. D genes are given only for firm matches. Clone size, where shown, is once, few, many, or a class for clones that have expanded.

CDR3: CASSQGDSGQETQYF
DNA: TGTGCCAGCAGCCAAGGCGATAGCGGACAAGAGACCCAGTACTTC
V: TRBV4-2
J: TRBJ2-5
size: NA
D: NA

CDR3: CASSTGTSGRSTGELFF
DNA: TGTGCCAGTAGTACCGGGACTAGCGGGAGATCTACCGGGGAGCTGTTTTTT
V: TRBV19
J: TRBJ2-2
size: NA
D: TRBD2

CDR3: CASSREGALGEQYF
DNA: TGTGCCAGCAGCCGGGAGGGGGCTCTCGGCGAGCAGTACTTC
V: TRBV9
J: TRBJ2-7
size: NA
D: NA

CDR3: CASRSATGSGELFF
DNA: TGTGCCAGCAGATCCGCGACAGGTTCCGGGGAGCTGTTTTTT
V: TRBV7-9
J: TRBJ2-2
size: NA
D: NA

CDR3: CAISDSTGVQPQHF
DNA: TGTGCCATCAGTGACTCGACAGGGGTTCAGCCCCAGCATTTT
V: TRBV10-3
J: TRBJ1-5
size: few
D: TRBD1

CDR3: CATSRDPADTEAFF
DNA: TGTGCCACCAGCAGAGATCCCGCGGACACTGAAGCTTTCTTT
V: TRBV15
J: TRBJ1-1
size: once
D: NA

CDR3: CASTKGTSRDNEQFF
DNA: TGTGCCAGCACTAAAGGGACTAGCAGAGACAATGAGCAGTTCTTC
V: TRBV9
J: TRBJ2-1
size: NA
D: TRBD2

CDR3: CASNFMTVTDTQYF
DNA: TGCGCCAGCAACTTCATGACCGTCACAGATACGCAGTATTTT
V: TRBV5-1
J: TRBJ2-3
size: NA
D: NA

CDR3: CATPSRRGKTSEGETQYF
DNA: TGTGCCACCCCCTCCCGGAGGGGGAAGACTAGCGAGGGGGAGACCCAGTACTTC
V: TRBV7-6
J: TRBJ2-5
size: NA
D: TRBD2

CDR3: CASSEGQGENTIYF
DNA: TGCGCCAGCAGCGAGGGACAGGGGGAAAACACCATATATTTT
V: TRBV5-1
J: TRBJ1-3
size: NA
D: TRBD1

CDR3: CASRPTSGLYNEQFF
DNA: TGCGCCAGCAGACCAACTAGCGGATTATACAATGAGCAGTTCTTC
V: TRBV5-1
J: TRBJ2-1
size: NA
D: TRBD2

CDR3: CASSYGGKGTDTQYF
DNA: TGTGCCAGCAGTTACGGCGGGAAGGGCACAGATACGCAGTATTTT
V: TRBV6-5
J: TRBJ2-3
size: NA
D: NA

CDR3: CSVDQGLSTDTQYF
DNA: TGCAGCGTTGACCAGGGACTAAGCACAGATACGCAGTATTTT
V: TRBV29-1
J: TRBJ2-3
size: NA
D: TRBD2

CDR3: CSVEDVTGGPEAFF
DNA: TGCAGCGTTGAAGATGTGACGGGGGGCCCTGAAGCTTTCTTT
V: TRBV29-1
J: TRBJ1-1
size: NA
D: NA

CDR3: CASSFGLNNEQFF
DNA: TGTGCCAGCAGCTTCGGACTAAACAATGAGCAGTTCTTC
V: TRBV7-2
J: TRBJ2-1
size: NA
D: NA

CDR3: CASSARETAFGNTIYF
DNA: TGCGCCAGCAGCGCCAGAGAGACAGCCTTTGGAAACACCATATATTTT
V: TRBV5-1
J: TRBJ1-3
size: NA
D: NA

CDR3: CSVEALDAGGTQFF
DNA: TGCAGCGTTGAAGCTCTGGATGCGGGAGGGACTCAGTTCTTC
V: TRBV29-1
J: TRBJ2-1
size: NA
D: TRBD2

CDR3: CASSDGAGYGYTF
DNA: TGTGCCAGCAGTGACGGGGCAGGCTATGGCTACACCTTC
V: TRBV6-4
J: TRBJ1-2
size: NA
D: NA

CDR3: CASSQAKNIQYF
DNA: TGTGCCAGCAGCCAAGCCAAAAACATTCAGTACTTC
V: TRBV4-2
J: TRBJ2-4
size: once
D: NA

CDR3: CASSFSADEQFF
DNA: TGTGCCAGCAGTTTCTCGGCTGATGAGCAGTTCTTC
V: TRBV28
J: TRBJ2-1
size: NA
D: NA

CDR3: CASRKTGARGNTIYF
DNA: TGTGCCAGCAGAAAAACAGGGGCGCGAGGAAACACCATATATTTT
V: TRBV28
J: TRBJ1-3
size: NA
D: TRBD1

CDR3: CASSLRVSGNTIYF
DNA: TGTGCCAGCAGCTTGAGGGTATCTGGAAACACCATATATTTT
V: TRBV11-2
J: TRBJ1-3
size: NA
D: NA

CDR3: CASSLTASGRSNTQYF
DNA: TGCGCCAGCAGCTTGACGGCTAGCGGGAGATCTAATACGCAGTATTTT
V: TRBV5-1
J: TRBJ2-3
size: NA
D: TRBD2

CDR3: CASSLRKQYF
DNA: TGCGCCAGCAGCTTGCGGAAGCAGTACTTC
V: TRBV5-1
J: TRBJ2-7
size: NA
D: NA

CDR3: CAWSPPQGANTEAFF
DNA: TGTGCCTGGAGCCCACCCCAAGGGGCGAACACTGAAGCTTTCTTT
V: TRBV30
J: TRBJ1-1
size: NA
D: NA

CDR3: CASSGRGKDNSPLHF
DNA: TGTGCCAGCAGTGGGAGGGGGAAGGATAATTCACCCCTCCACTTT
V: TRBV2
J: TRBJ1-6
size: NA
D: NA

CDR3: CASSSGSSTDTQYF
DNA: TGTGCCAGCAGCTCCGGCTCAAGCACAGATACGCAGTATTTT
V: TRBV5-4
J: TRBJ2-3
size: NA
D: NA

CDR3: CASSYRTGGDSPLHF
DNA: TGTGCCAGCAGTTACAGGACAGGGGGGGATTCACCCCTCCACTTT
V: TRBV6-6
J: TRBJ1-6
size: NA
D: TRBD1

CDR3: CAISVRGVDEQFF
DNA: TGTGCCATCAGTGTGAGGGGGGTCGATGAGCAGTTCTTC
V: TRBV10-3
J: TRBJ2-1
size: NA
D: NA

CDR3: CASSVETGPSYEQYF
DNA: TGTGCCAGCAGTGTCGAGACAGGCCCGTCCTACGAGCAGTACTTC
V: TRBV6-1
J: TRBJ2-7
size: NA
D: NA

CDR3: CASSHLTSGYEQYF
DNA: TGCGCCAGCAGCCATCTGACTAGCGGCTACGAGCAGTACTTC
V: TRBV4-1
J: TRBJ2-7
size: NA
D: TRBD2

CDR3: CATSKNPGQGGNTIYF
DNA: TGTGCCACCAGCAAAAACCCGGGACAGGGGGGAAACACCATATATTTT
V: TRBV15
J: TRBJ1-3
size: NA
D: TRBD1

CDR3: CASSGRDTTRQYF
DNA: TGTGCCAGCAGTGGCCGGGACACCACGCGGCAGTACTTC
V: TRBV11-2
J: TRBJ2-7
size: NA
D: NA

CDR3: CASSVGTNNEQFF
DNA: TGTGCCAGCAGCGTGGGCACTAACAATGAGCAGTTCTTC
V: TRBV9
J: TRBJ2-1
size: NA
D: NA

CDR3: CASSQPPLVAGGRSTDTQYF
DNA: TGCGCCAGCAGCCAACCTCCCCTGGTAGCGGGAGGGAGGAGCACAGATACGCAGTATTTT
V: TRBV4-1
J: TRBJ2-3
size: NA
D: TRBD2

CDR3: CASSLSTDTQYF
DNA: TGTGCCAGCAGTCTGAGCACAGATACGCAGTATTTT
V: TRBV6-1
J: TRBJ2-3
size: NA
D: NA

CDR3: CASSHPRAGDPGANVLTF
DNA: TGCGCCAGCAGCCACCCCCGGGCAGGTGACCCTGGGGCCAACGTCCTGACTTTC
V: TRBV4-1
J: TRBJ2-6
size: NA
D: NA